What follows describes a single T cell receptor beta chain. Germline V lookup: CDR1 ENHRY, CDR2 SYGVKD. There are 13 residues in the CDR3. Trimming cost V 4 bases and J 5 bases, with 9 bases left between them. This sample is drawn from a study of T cell clones after liver transplantation. Across the study: Blood was drawn pre-transplant, before withdrawal, and after full or failed withdrawal.

The table came from immunoSEQ multiplex PCR; TCRdb's copy has only in-frame clones and leaves some out. The repertoire includes 75,000 to 95,000 clones, less than 90% of them detected once, and 2.5% to 3.5% sits in the top ten. The sequence came from a human patient who received a liver transplant. Some T cells may possibly be graft donor cells. The genes are TRBV10-3 and TRBJ1-5; D gene unclear. This material consisted of CD4+ T cells from blood, taken at the 22-month timepoint. The CDR3 region has the DNA TGTGCCATCAGTGGGGCGGGAGATCAGCCCCAGCATTTT. Its protein product is CAISGAGDQPQHF.